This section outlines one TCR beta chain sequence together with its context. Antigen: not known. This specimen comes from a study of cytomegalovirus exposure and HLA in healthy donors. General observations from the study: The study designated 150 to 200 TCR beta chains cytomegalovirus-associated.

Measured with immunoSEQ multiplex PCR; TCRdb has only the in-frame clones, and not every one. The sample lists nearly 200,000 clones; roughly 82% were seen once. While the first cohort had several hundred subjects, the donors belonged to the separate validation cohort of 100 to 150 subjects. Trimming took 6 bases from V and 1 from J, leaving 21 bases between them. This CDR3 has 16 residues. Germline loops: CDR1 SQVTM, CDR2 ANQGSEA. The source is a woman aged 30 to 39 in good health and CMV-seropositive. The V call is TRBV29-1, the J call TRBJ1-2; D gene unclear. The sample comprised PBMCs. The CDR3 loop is CSVDFGQIPFNYGYTF. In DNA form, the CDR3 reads TGCAGCGTGGATTTTGGGCAGATTCCTTTTAACTATGGCTACACCTTC. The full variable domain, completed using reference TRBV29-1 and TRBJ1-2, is SAVISQKPSRDICQRGTSLTIQCQVDSQVTMMFWYRQQPGQSLTLIATANQGSEATYESGFVIDKFPISRPNLTFSTLTVSNMSPEDSSIYLCSVDFGQIPFNYGYTFGSGTRLTVV.